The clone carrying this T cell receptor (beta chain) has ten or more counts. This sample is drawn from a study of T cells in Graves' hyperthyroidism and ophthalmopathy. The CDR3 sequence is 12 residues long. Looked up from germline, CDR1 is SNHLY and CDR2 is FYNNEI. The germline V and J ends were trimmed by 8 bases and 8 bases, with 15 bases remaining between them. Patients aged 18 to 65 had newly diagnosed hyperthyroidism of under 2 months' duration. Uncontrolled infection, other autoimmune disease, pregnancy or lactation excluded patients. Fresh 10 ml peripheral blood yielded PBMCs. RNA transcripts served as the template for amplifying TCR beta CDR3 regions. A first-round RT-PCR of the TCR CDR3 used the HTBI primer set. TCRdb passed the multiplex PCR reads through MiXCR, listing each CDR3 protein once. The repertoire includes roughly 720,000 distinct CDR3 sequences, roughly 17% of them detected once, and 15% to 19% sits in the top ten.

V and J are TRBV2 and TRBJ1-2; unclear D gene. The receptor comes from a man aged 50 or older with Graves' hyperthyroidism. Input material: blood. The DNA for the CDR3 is TGTGCCAGCCTCAGAGATATCGGGGGCTACACCTTC. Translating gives CASLRDIGGYTF.